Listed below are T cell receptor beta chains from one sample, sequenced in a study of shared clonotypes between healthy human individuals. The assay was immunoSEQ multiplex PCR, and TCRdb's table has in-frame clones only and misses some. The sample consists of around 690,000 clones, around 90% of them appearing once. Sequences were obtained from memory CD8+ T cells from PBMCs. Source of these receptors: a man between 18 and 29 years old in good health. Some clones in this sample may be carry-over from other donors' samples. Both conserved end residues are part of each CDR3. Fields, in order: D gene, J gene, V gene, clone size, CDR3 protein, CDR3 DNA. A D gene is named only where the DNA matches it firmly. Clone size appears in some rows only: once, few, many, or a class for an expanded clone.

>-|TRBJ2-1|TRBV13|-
CASSLGGYNEQFF
TGTGCCAGCAGCTTAGGCGGCTACAATGAGCAGTTCTTC
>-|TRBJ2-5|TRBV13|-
CASSLAVADQETQYF
TGTGCCAGCAGCTTAGCGGTAGCGGACCAAGAGACCCAGTACTTC
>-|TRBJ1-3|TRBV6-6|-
CASSYSSGNTIYF
TGTGCCAGCAGTTACTCTAGTGGAAACACCATATATTTT
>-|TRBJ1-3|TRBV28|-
CASSLGAGNTIYF
TGTGCCAGCAGTTTAGGAGCTGGAAACACCATATATTTT
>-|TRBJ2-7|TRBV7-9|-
CASSSLRGYEQYF
TGTGCCAGCAGCTCCTTGCGGGGCTACGAGCAGTACTTC
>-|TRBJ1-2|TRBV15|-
CATSTLDGALDSYGYTF
TGTGCCACCAGCACCCTGGATGGGGCATTGGACAGCTATGGCTACACCTTC
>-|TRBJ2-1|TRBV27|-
CASSLSGPRWYNEQFF
TGTGCCAGCAGTTTATCGGGCCCTAGGTGGTACAATGAGCAGTTCTTC
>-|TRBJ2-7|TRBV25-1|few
CASSAAGSYEQYF
TGTGCCAGCAGTGCGGCTGGCTCCTACGAGCAGTACTTC
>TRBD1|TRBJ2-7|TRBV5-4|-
CASSPGQGASYEQYF
TGTGCCAGCAGCCCCGGGCAGGGGGCTTCGTACGAGCAGTACTTC
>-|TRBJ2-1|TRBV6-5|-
CASSYSTGEAYNEQFF
TGTGCCAGCAGTTACTCGACGGGGGAGGCCTACAATGAGCAGTTCTTC
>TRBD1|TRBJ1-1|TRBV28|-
CASSPGQGAAEAFF
TGTGCCAGCAGTCCGGGACAGGGGGCTGCTGAAGCTTTCTTT
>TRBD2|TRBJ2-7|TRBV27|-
CASSLEAGVSYEQYF
TGTGCCAGCAGTTTAGAGGCGGGGGTCTCCTACGAGCAGTACTTC
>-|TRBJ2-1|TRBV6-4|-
CASSDTALSGEQFF
TGTGCCAGCAGTGACACGGCCCTGAGCGGTGAGCAGTTCTTC
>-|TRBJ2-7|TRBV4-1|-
CASSQPGTVAYEQYF
TGCGCCAGCAGCCAACCCGGGACGGTAGCCTACGAGCAGTACTTC
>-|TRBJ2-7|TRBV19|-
CASSIRPGSYEQYF
TGTGCCAGTAGTATCCGACCTGGGAGCTACGAGCAGTACTTC
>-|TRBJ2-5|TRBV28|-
CASSPSPSPGETQYF
TGTGCCAGCAGTCCTTCCCCCTCCCCCGGGGAGACCCAGTACTTC
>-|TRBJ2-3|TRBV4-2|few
CASSQPLSSTDTQYF
TGTGCCAGCAGCCAGCCGCTCTCTAGCACAGATACGCAGTATTTT
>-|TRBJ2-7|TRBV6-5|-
CASTTWGRGSYEQYF
TGTGCCAGCACTACGTGGGGTCGGGGCTCCTACGAGCAGTACTTC
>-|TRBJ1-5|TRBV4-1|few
CASSQVWGADQPQHF
TGCGCCAGCAGCCAAGTTTGGGGGGCTGATCAGCCCCAGCATTTT